This T cell receptor beta chain was retrieved from a study of shared clonotypes between healthy human individuals. Study as a whole: The study used three CD4 naive, three CD4 memory, two CD8 naive and one CD8 memory plate per donor. Study-level results: An expected dependence of interdonor clonotype sharing on sequencing depth was noted.

The donors were adults (healthy and HIV-negative) with no recent acute infections or vaccinations. Negatively enriched CD4+ T cells were divided by CD45RA into naive and memory. V was pared by 4 bases and J by 4 bases, with 7 bases of the junction left unmatched. The CDR3 totals 14 residues. Germline values: CDR1 SGHRS, CDR2 YFSETQ. Libraries were prepared by immunoSEQ multiplex PCR; TCRdb keeps only in-frame clonotypes and omits some of them. The data show millions of clones, with roughly 94% seen just once and 0.13% held by the top ten. As to this clone: Antigen: not known.

The genes are TRBV5-1 and TRBJ2-7, with 8 nucleotides matching TRBD1. Sample: naive CD4+ T cells sorted from blood. Subset described: CD45RA+ positively selected. The TCR sequence derives from a man younger than 35 in good health. In DNA form, the CDR3 reads TGCGCCAGCAGCGTAGGGACAGGAAGGTACGAGCAGTACTTC. It specifies CASSVGTGRYEQYF. Combining the CDR3 with reference TRBV5-1 and TRBJ2-7 gives the whole variable domain KAGVTQTPRYLIKTRGQQVTLSCSPISGHRSVSWYQQTPGQGLQFLFEYFSETQRNKGNFPGRFSGRQFSNSRSEMNVSTLELGDSALYLCASSVGTGRYEQYFGPGTRLTVT.